This T cell receptor beta chain was identified in a study of cytomegalovirus exposure and HLA in healthy donors. Germline CDR1 and CDR2: MDHEN and SYDVKM. CDR3 length: 15 residues. V was trimmed by 3 bases and J by 9 bases, leaving 15 bases between them. TCRdb's copy holds only in-frame clones and misses some; the assay was immunoSEQ multiplex PCR. This sample has 150,000 to 200,000 clones, with around 80% found just once. The receptor was derived from a woman in her thirties in good health and CMV-seronegative. The chain is built from TRBV28 and TRBJ1-6; D gene uncertain. The sequenced sample was PBMCs. The CDR3 protein is CASSFQEGIGSPLHF. Here the CDR3 DNA reads TGTGCCAGCAGTTTTCAGGAGGGCATAGGTTCACCCCTCCACTTT. The full variable domain, in which reference TRBV28 and TRBJ1-6 provide the parts outside the CDR3, is DVKVTQSSRYLVKRTGEKVFLECVQDMDHENMFWYRQDPGLGLRLIYFSYDVKMKEKGDIPEGYSVSREKKERFSLILESASTNQTSMYLCASSFQEGIGSPLHFGNGTRLTVT.